These T cell receptor beta chains were read from a single sample in a study of blood T cell repertoires in COVID-19. Data came from immunoSEQ multiplex PCR; TCRdb stores just in-frame clones and leaves some out. The repertoire holds roughly 120,000 clones, roughly 86% seen once, with about 5.7% in the top ten. The sample was peripheral blood. These TCRs come from a human donor in a cohort sampled during active COVID-19. The CDR3 runs from the conserved cysteine through the conserved F or W.

CASSPLMEQYF | TRBJ2-7 | TRBV6-2/TRBV6-3
CATSESRGGADTQYF | TRBJ2-3 | TRBV24-1
CASSSTGLPGRLFF | TRBJ2-2 | TRBV28
CASRPGGTVGPDTQYF | TRBJ2-3 | TRBV9
CASSPGTGPYGYTF | TRBJ1-2 | TRBV5-4
CASSLDSSGANVLTF | TRBJ2-6 | TRBV5-1
CASRPPGAKNIQYF | TRBJ2-4 | TRBV28
CASSQDQAYEQYF | TRBJ2-7 | TRBV4-3
CASSLWQLNTEAFF | TRBJ1-1 | TRBV28
CASSISGRGRDEQFF | TRBJ2-1 | TRBV9
CASSFGDRGSGYTF | TRBJ1-2 | TRBV27
CASQLAGESGANVLTF | TRBJ2-6 | TRBV19
CATKVPGTGNYEQYF | TRBJ2-7 | TRBV15
CASSYTWTTGNTIYF | TRBJ1-3 | TRBV6-5
CASSSVRASGVPAGTQYF | TRBJ2-5 | TRBV9
CASSPRGTSGAEQFF | TRBJ2-1 | TRBV18